This is a list of T cell receptor beta chains from one sample in a study of graft-versus-host responses after intestinal transplantation. This table comes from immunoSEQ multiplex PCR, and its TCRdb copy is limited to in-frame clones, with some not included. This sample has 20,000 to 25,000 clones; about two fifths occur once, and the top ten carry over 1.3%. The sequenced sample was alloreactive CD8+ T cells from a mixed lymphocyte reaction culture, obtained before transplantation. These receptors were taken from a human patient who was an organ donor for intestinal transplantation. CDR3s include the opening cysteine and the closing phenylalanine or tryptophan. The order of the fields is J gene, D gene, V gene, clone size, CDR3 protein, CDR3 DNA. A D gene is named only where the DNA matches it firmly. Clone size, where shown, is once, few, many, or a class for clones that have expanded.

j_gene: TRBJ1-5
d_gene: NA
v_gene: TRBV13
abundance: NA
CDR3aa: CASSSDCHSWPQHF
CDR3nt: TGTGCCAGCAGCTCCGACTGTCATAGTTGGCCCCAGCATTTT

j_gene: TRBJ2-3
d_gene: NA
v_gene: TRBV4-2
abundance: once
CDR3aa: CASSQASGSDTQYF
CDR3nt: TGTGCCAGCAGCCAAGCATCGGGGTCAGATACGCAGTATTTT

j_gene: TRBJ2-7
d_gene: NA
v_gene: TRBV21-1
abundance: few
CDR3aa: CASSNQGFQHTHNDHEQYF
CDR3nt: TGTGCCAGCAGCAATCAGGGCTTTCAACACACCCACAACGATCACGAGCAGTACTTC

j_gene: TRBJ2-7
d_gene: TRBD1
v_gene: TRBV2
abundance: NA
CDR3aa: CASRPRDSSYEQYF
CDR3nt: TGTGCCAGCAGACCCCGGGACAGCTCCTACGAGCAGTACTTC

j_gene: TRBJ2-7
d_gene: NA
v_gene: TRBV4-2
abundance: NA
CDR3aa: CASSQVPPPAYEQYF
CDR3nt: TGTGCCAGCAGCCAAGTTCCCCCACCGGCCTACGAGCAGTACTTC

j_gene: TRBJ1-3
d_gene: TRBD1
v_gene: TRBV6-1
abundance: NA
CDR3aa: CASRRGPSGNTIYF
CDR3nt: TGTGCCAGCAGGAGGGGGCCCTCTGGAAACACCATATATTTT

j_gene: TRBJ1-2
d_gene: NA
v_gene: TRBV4-2
abundance: medium-sized
CDR3aa: CASSQSPPYGYTF
CDR3nt: TGTGCCAGCAGCCAAAGTCCCCCCTATGGCTACACCTTC

j_gene: TRBJ2-1
d_gene: NA
v_gene: TRBV12-5
abundance: once
CDR3aa: CASSDSYNEQFF
CDR3nt: TGTGCTAGCTCGGACTCCTACAATGAGCAGTTCTTC

j_gene: TRBJ2-7
d_gene: NA
v_gene: TRBV11-2
abundance: few
CDR3aa: CASSLSALPYEQYF
CDR3nt: TGTGCCAGCAGCTTATCGGCGCTGCCCTACGAGCAGTACTTC

j_gene: TRBJ1-2
d_gene: NA
v_gene: TRBV6-5
abundance: NA
CDR3aa: CTSRYGITYGYTF
CDR3nt: TGTACCTCCCGGTATGGGATTACCTATGGCTACACCTTC

j_gene: TRBJ2-2
d_gene: NA
v_gene: TRBV29-1
abundance: few
CDR3aa: CSVGRINTGELFF
CDR3nt: TGCAGCGTTGGACGGATTAACACCGGGGAGCTGTTTTTT

j_gene: TRBJ2-1
d_gene: TRBD2
v_gene: TRBV6-6
abundance: NA
CDR3aa: CASSYQTSRGYNEQFF
CDR3nt: TGTGCCAGCAGTTACCAGACTAGCCGCGGCTACAATGAGCAGTTCTTC

j_gene: TRBJ2-3
d_gene: TRBD2
v_gene: TRBV7-4
abundance: few
CDR3aa: CASSSRTSGTTDTQYF
CDR3nt: TGTGCCAGCAGCTCGCGTACTAGCGGGACCACAGATACGCAGTATTTT

j_gene: TRBJ1-2
d_gene: TRBD1
v_gene: TRBV4-3
abundance: NA
CDR3aa: CASSPTPGDRVGYTF
CDR3nt: TGCGCCAGCAGCCCAACCCCGGGGGACAGGGTTGGCTACACCTTC

j_gene: TRBJ2-7
d_gene: NA
v_gene: TRBV6-5
abundance: NA
CDR3aa: CASSYSGPPYEQYF
CDR3nt: TGTGCCAGCAGTTACAGCGGACCCCCCTACGAGCAGTACTTC

j_gene: TRBJ2-1
d_gene: NA
v_gene: TRBV5-6
abundance: NA
CDR3aa: CASSCRQEYNEQFF
CDR3nt: TGTGCCAGCAGCTGCCGACAGGAGTACAATGAGCAGTTCTTC

j_gene: TRBJ2-5
d_gene: NA
v_gene: TRBV4-1
abundance: NA
CDR3aa: CASSQVGGGETQYF
CDR3nt: TGCGCCAGCAGCCAAGTTGGAGGGGGAGAGACCCAGTACTTC

j_gene: TRBJ2-1
d_gene: TRBD2
v_gene: TRBV4-2
abundance: NA
CDR3aa: CASSQLTSGSNYNEQFF
CDR3nt: TGTGCCAGCAGCCAACTCACTAGCGGGAGTAACTACAATGAGCAGTTCTTC

j_gene: TRBJ2-1
d_gene: TRBD2
v_gene: TRBV10-2
abundance: NA
CDR3aa: CASTAGTSGVHQFF
CDR3nt: TGCGCCAGCACCGCCGGGACTAGCGGGGTCCATCAGTTCTTC

j_gene: TRBJ2-3
d_gene: TRBD2
v_gene: TRBV4-2
abundance: NA
CDR3aa: CASSQAGGADTQYF
CDR3nt: TGTGCCAGCAGCCAAGCGGGAGGTGCAGATACGCAGTATTTT

j_gene: TRBJ2-5
d_gene: TRBD2
v_gene: TRBV6-5
abundance: few
CDR3aa: CASSYSREETQYF
CDR3nt: TGTGCCAGCAGTTACTCGCGGGAGGAGACCCAGTACTTC

j_gene: TRBJ2-5
d_gene: NA
v_gene: TRBV6-1
abundance: NA
CDR3aa: CASSLNGRRETQYF
CDR3nt: TGTGCCAGCAGTTTAAACGGGAGACGGGAGACCCAGTACTTC

j_gene: TRBJ2-1
d_gene: NA
v_gene: TRBV4-2
abundance: NA
CDR3aa: CASSHPIADPRLYNEQFF
CDR3nt: TGTGCCAGCAGCCACCCAATAGCGGACCCCCGACTATACAATGAGCAGTTCTTC

j_gene: TRBJ2-7
d_gene: TRBD2
v_gene: TRBV4-1
abundance: medium-sized
CDR3aa: CASSQVLAGGDEQYF
CDR3nt: TGCGCCAGCAGCCAGGTGCTAGCGGGAGGGGACGAGCAGTACTTC

j_gene: TRBJ2-3
d_gene: NA
v_gene: TRBV6-7
abundance: few
CDR3aa: CASSYPRVWGRHTQYF
CDR3nt: TGTGCCAGCAGTTACCCTAGAGTGTGGGGACGCCATACGCAGTATTTT

j_gene: TRBJ2-5
d_gene: NA
v_gene: TRBV4-3
abundance: NA
CDR3aa: CASSQVGTETQYF
CDR3nt: TGCGCCAGCAGCCAAGTTGGGACGGAGACCCAGTACTTC

j_gene: TRBJ2-3
d_gene: TRBD2
v_gene: TRBV28
abundance: few
CDR3aa: CASSFPGLAGIYSTDTQYF
CDR3nt: TGTGCCAGCAGCTTTCCGGGACTAGCGGGAATATATAGCACAGATACGCAGTATTTT

j_gene: TRBJ2-1
d_gene: TRBD2
v_gene: TRBV27
abundance: NA
CDR3aa: CASSLLGGRAGNEQFF
CDR3nt: TGTGCCAGCAGTTTACTAGGCGGGAGGGCCGGTAATGAGCAGTTCTTC

j_gene: TRBJ2-5
d_gene: NA
v_gene: TRBV28
abundance: NA
CDR3aa: CASRPAPGTTKTQYF
CDR3nt: TGTGCCAGCAGGCCAGCCCCAGGGACAACAAAGACCCAGTACTTC

j_gene: TRBJ2-7
d_gene: NA
v_gene: TRBV9
abundance: NA
CDR3aa: CARALHYEQYF
CDR3nt: TGTGCCCGTGCACTGCACTACGAGCAGTACTTC

j_gene: TRBJ1-5
d_gene: NA
v_gene: TRBV6-6
abundance: NA
CDR3aa: CASGLSNQPQHF
CDR3nt: TGTGCCAGCGGGCTAAGCAATCAGCCCCAGCATTTT

j_gene: TRBJ2-7
d_gene: NA
v_gene: TRBV30
abundance: NA
CDR3aa: CAWSVSSYEQYF
CDR3nt: TGTGCCTGGAGTGTCTCCTCCTACGAGCAGTACTTC

j_gene: TRBJ2-7
d_gene: NA
v_gene: TRBV4-1
abundance: few
CDR3aa: CASSQDRGHQDYEQYF
CDR3nt: TGCGCCAGCAGCCAAGATCGCGGACATCAAGACTACGAGCAGTACTTC

j_gene: TRBJ2-7
d_gene: TRBD2
v_gene: TRBV4-3
abundance: NA
CDR3aa: CASSQDQSSGSFPFEQYF
CDR3nt: TGCGCCAGCAGCCAAGATCAGTCTAGCGGGAGTTTTCCCTTCGAGCAGTACTTC

j_gene: TRBJ2-7
d_gene: NA
v_gene: TRBV2
abundance: NA
CDR3aa: CASSFLAGAGYYEQYF
CDR3nt: TGTGCCAGCAGTTTCCTGGCAGGGGCAGGATACTACGAGCAGTACTTC

j_gene: TRBJ2-1
d_gene: TRBD2
v_gene: TRBV9
abundance: NA
CDR3aa: CASSGTSGSSYNEQFF
CDR3nt: TGTGCCAGCAGCGGAACAAGCGGGAGCTCCTACAATGAGCAGTTCTTC

j_gene: TRBJ1-1
d_gene: TRBD1
v_gene: TRBV5-4
abundance: few
CDR3aa: CASSSGTGSMNTEAFF
CDR3nt: TGTGCCAGCAGCTCCGGGACAGGGAGCATGAACACTGAAGCTTTCTTT

j_gene: TRBJ2-1
d_gene: TRBD2
v_gene: TRBV5-1
abundance: NA
CDR3aa: CASSLFPSGGLSSYNEQFF
CDR3nt: TGCGCCAGCAGCTTGTTTCCTAGCGGAGGCCTAAGCTCCTACAATGAGCAGTTCTTC

j_gene: TRBJ2-6
d_gene: NA
v_gene: TRBV27
abundance: NA
CDR3aa: CASSWGGGANVLTF
CDR3nt: TGTGCCAGCAGCTGGGGAGGTGGGGCCAACGTCCTGACTTTC

j_gene: TRBJ1-2
d_gene: TRBD1
v_gene: TRBV9
abundance: NA
CDR3aa: CASSVDRDRAFNGYTF
CDR3nt: TGTGCCAGCAGCGTAGACCGGGACAGGGCTTTTAATGGCTACACCTTC

j_gene: TRBJ1-5
d_gene: TRBD1
v_gene: TRBV27
abundance: NA
CDR3aa: CASSYRGHQPQHF
CDR3nt: TGTGCCAGCAGTTACAGGGGGCACCAGCCCCAGCATTTT

j_gene: TRBJ2-7
d_gene: TRBD1
v_gene: TRBV15
abundance: NA
CDR3aa: CATSRDKIFPGGYEQYF
CDR3nt: TGTGCCACCAGCAGAGACAAAATCTTTCCAGGGGGCTACGAGCAGTACTTC

j_gene: TRBJ1-5
d_gene: NA
v_gene: TRBV6-1
abundance: NA
CDR3aa: CASSDWAGAGNQPQHF
CDR3nt: TGTGCCAGCAGTGATTGGGCGGGGGCGGGCAATCAGCCCCAGCATTTT

j_gene: TRBJ2-7
d_gene: NA
v_gene: TRBV6-9
abundance: NA
CDR3aa: CATRNSYEQYF
CDR3nt: TGTGCCACGCGCAACTCCTACGAGCAGTACTTC

j_gene: TRBJ2-7
d_gene: TRBD1
v_gene: TRBV6-5
abundance: NA
CDR3aa: CASSDRGLGNEQYF
CDR3nt: TGTGCCAGCAGTGACAGGGGGCTGGGTAACGAGCAGTACTTC

j_gene: TRBJ1-2
d_gene: TRBD1
v_gene: TRBV10-2
abundance: NA
CDR3aa: CASLGRGEGYGYTF
CDR3nt: TGCGCCAGCCTGGGCAGGGGGGAAGGCTATGGCTACACCTTC

j_gene: TRBJ2-7
d_gene: NA
v_gene: TRBV27
abundance: NA
CDR3aa: CASSFSLGSVSYEQYF
CDR3nt: TGTGCCAGCAGTTTTTCACTGGGGTCGGTATCCTACGAGCAGTACTTC

j_gene: TRBJ2-7
d_gene: NA
v_gene: TRBV6-5
abundance: medium-sized
CDR3aa: CASSYSDTYEQYF
CDR3nt: TGTGCCAGCAGTTACAGCGATACCTACGAGCAGTACTTC

j_gene: TRBJ1-1
d_gene: NA
v_gene: TRBV4-3
abundance: few
CDR3aa: CASSQAGDTEAFF
CDR3nt: TGCGCCAGCAGCCAAGCGGGGGACACTGAAGCTTTCTTT

j_gene: TRBJ1-2
d_gene: NA
v_gene: TRBV4-3
abundance: few
CDR3aa: CASSQEPGTYGYTF
CDR3nt: TGCGCCAGCAGCCAAGAACCAGGGACCTATGGCTACACCTTC